Below, one T cell receptor beta chain is given with its context. These data belong to a study of sequential checkpoint blockade in melanoma. Germline CDR1 reads MDHEN; CDR2 reads SYDVKM. V was clipped by 7 bases and J by 8 bases; unmatched bases: 8. This CDR3 has 13 residues. Data came from immunoSEQ multiplex PCR; TCRdb stores just in-frame clones and leaves some out. The profile shows about 40,000 clones, 70% to 90% of them singletons. Treatment noted: randomized to nivolumab then ipilimumab (arm A) or the reverse (arm B). Sorted cells were live CD3+CD8+, lacking CD19 and CD56, from PBMCs. The sample here was CD8+ T cells sorted from blood (inferred from file names), taken from a patient given nivolumab and ipilimumab in sequence. This TCR was recovered from a human donor with melanoma. The chain employs TRBV28 and TRBJ2-1; TRBD2 agrees at 7 bases. The CDR3 reads CASTGLGVDEQFF. The CDR3, as DNA: TGTGCCAGCACAGGACTAGGCGTCGATGAGCAGTTCTTC.